This T cell receptor beta chain was captured in a study of T cell responses to AZD1222 COVID-19 vaccine (dated by TCRdb to the early 2020s). Context from the whole study: A total of about 240 trial participants underwent TCR sequencing, of whom roughly 210 received two doses of AZD1222 and around 26 received two doses of the MenACWY control vaccine. Trial participants were enrolled by age into 18-55, 56-69 and 70-plus year subgroups, with around 140, 26 and 57 TCR-sequenced participants respectively. What the research found in general, with its limitations: CD4 TCRs associated with the vaccine covered the entire spike protein, and the dominant responses were in regions 160-218 and 743-854. Because no samples from the day 14 peak response were available, repertoires could be characterized only after the peak T cell response. The 56-69-year group was small, and its depth increase did not reach significance, likely because of low power. Nearly half of unique spike-specific TCRs reportedly recognized epitopes outside regions mutated in the B.1.351 and B.1.1.7 variants. Most participants were white British and females outnumbered males, and the authors suggested that clonal diversity may have been underestimated. After two AZD1222 doses, spike-specific TCR breadth and depth were significantly higher than at day 0 and than in MenACWY recipients. Conclusions about previously exposed vaccinees are limited, since just a handful of AZD1222 recipients were seropositive for SARS-CoV-2 at baseline.

The CDR3 regions of human TCRbeta chains were analyzed by immunosequencing. The paper's data handling went like this. Repertoire TCRs were matched against a reference library of SARS-CoV-2-specific TCRs generated with the MIRA antigen-specificity platform. Breadth was defined as the fraction of unique TCRs that were SARS-CoV-2-associated, and depth was defined as the fraction of total T cells that were SARS-CoV-2-associated. Using the MIRA data, each spike-specific TCR was assigned both to the spike region to which the TCR was reactive and to a CD4 or CD8 class. Log10-transformed breadth and depth values were compared by one-way ANOVA with Sidak's multiple comparisons tests. TCRdb retrieved this table from immuneACCESS and kept in-frame rearrangements only. Not all clones are present; in checked studies, unresolved V genes account for under half, and no reason is known for the remainder. V, J and clone size are taken as reported in that table, and D and trimming were inferred from the DNA itself. This sample has around 47,000 clones in its table, and around 80% of those were observed once. Of the sample, about 22% is held by the ten largest clones.

In this sample, this clone turned up a few times. Its antigen is currently not known. No base qualities exist here, and no much larger clone lies one base off it. Including cysteine and phenylalanine, the CDR3 has 13 amino acids. Only the CDR3 region is kept as DNA, spanning 39 bases read in frame from base 1. Deletion took 2 bases off V and 7 bases off J, with a span of 7 bases between the germline ends. For CDR1 and CDR2, the germline V gene lists SGDLS and YYNGEE. This specimen's time point label, interpreted: about 28 days (+/-7) after the second vaccine dose. The treatment or condition label, as the study defines it: meningococcal conjugate vaccine given as trial control. Vaccinee samples came from UK trials COV001 and COV002, including a single-blind randomized controlled phase 2/3 trial of AZD1222 (ChAdOx1 nCoV-19) in healthy adults. For TCRbeta chain sequencing, PBMC samples from trial participants were taken at day 0 and at day 28 after the second dose.

The sequence joins TRBV9 to TRBJ1-6, with the D gene uncertain. The receptor was isolated from an adult who received the MenACWY meningococcal vaccine as a control. This material consisted of peripheral blood, taken 28 days after the second dose of the MenACWY control vaccine. The DNA is TGTGCCAGCAGCGTTCGGTCAAATTCACCCCTCCACTTT. Protein translation: CASSVRSNSPLHF.